Listed below are T cell receptor beta chains from one sample, sequenced in a study of cytomegalovirus exposure and HLA in healthy donors. Method: immunoSEQ multiplex PCR; TCRdb's copy keeps in-frame clones and lacks some. The profile shows some 120,000 clones, roughly 74% of them singletons. The specimen was PBMCs. The source is a man aged 40-49 years in good health and CMV-seropositive. CDR3s include the opening cysteine and the closing phenylalanine or tryptophan. Each record gives: clone size, V gene, J gene, D gene, CDR3 protein, CDR3 DNA. D genes are given only for firm matches. Clone size is given for some rows only: seen once, a few or many times, or a class if the clone is expanded.

.	TRBV9	TRBJ1-4	TRBD1	CASSAASGGTNEKLFF	TGTGCCAGCAGCGCCGCCTCAGGGGGAACTAATGAAAAACTGTTTTTT
.	TRBV27	TRBJ2-3	TRBD2	CASSFMTSGLTDTQYF	TGTGCCAGCAGTTTCATGACTAGCGGGTTGACAGATACGCAGTATTTT
.	TRBV18	TRBJ2-7	TRBD2	CASSPLGLAGASPSYEQYF	TGTGCCAGCTCACCCCTAGGGCTAGCGGGGGCTTCACCCTCCTACGAGCAGTACTTC
once	TRBV9	TRBJ1-3	TRBD1	CASSSGQGAGGNTIYF	TGTGCCAGCAGCTCGGGACAGGGGGCAGGTGGAAACACCATATATTTT
few	TRBV28	TRBJ2-1	TRBD1	CASSSRDRGDNEQFF	TGTGCCAGCAGTTCCCGGGACAGGGGAGACAATGAGCAGTTCTTC
.	TRBV5-1	TRBJ2-7	TRBD2	CASSLDGGGSSYEQYF	TGCGCCAGCAGCTTGGACGGCGGGGGAAGCTCCTACGAGCAGTACTTC
.	TRBV7-9	TRBJ2-1	TRBD2	CASRTGLAGFNEQFF	TGTGCCAGCAGAACCGGACTAGCGGGGTTTAATGAGCAGTTCTTC
once	TRBV9	TRBJ1-1	.	CASSVGARGATEAFF	TGTGCCAGCAGCGTAGGGGCCCGGGGGGCCACTGAAGCTTTCTTT
few	TRBV6-6	TRBJ1-5	TRBD1	CASSYSTGYQPQHF	TGTGCCAGCAGTTACTCGACAGGGTACCAGCCCCAGCATTTT
.	TRBV12-5	TRBJ2-3	.	CASGQWPPSVPDTQYF	TGTGCTAGTGGCCAATGGCCGCCTAGCGTCCCAGATACGCAGTATTTT
.	TRBV10-3	TRBJ1-2	.	CAISGEAGVGYTF	TGTGCCATCAGTGGTGAAGCGGGGGTAGGCTACACCTTC
.	TRBV2	TRBJ2-2	.	CASSDSRAGELFF	TGTGCCAGCAGTGACAGCAGGGCCGGGGAGCTGTTTTTT
few	TRBV5-1	TRBJ2-2	.	CASSSVFNTGELFF	TGCGCCAGCAGCTCAGTGTTTAACACCGGGGAGCTGTTTTTT
.	TRBV28	TRBJ2-6	.	CASSPTDLSGANVLTF	TGTGCCAGCAGTCCTACTGATCTCTCTGGGGCCAACGTCCTGACTTTC
.	TRBV7-9	TRBJ1-5	TRBD1	CASSRGTGSYQPQHF	TGTGCCAGCAGCCGCGGGACAGGGAGTTATCAGCCCCAGCATTTT
.	TRBV11-2	TRBJ2-7	TRBD1	CASSGWTGIAPYEQYF	TGTGCCAGCAGCGGGTGGACAGGTATAGCCCCCTACGAGCAGTACTTC
.	TRBV6-1	TRBJ1-5	.	CASSVRGNQPQHF	TGTGCCAGCAGTGTGAGAGGCAATCAGCCCCAGCATTTT
few	TRBV6-1	TRBJ2-1	TRBD2	CASIRTSGGDWEQFF	TGTGCCAGCATCCGGACTAGCGGGGGGGACTGGGAGCAGTTCTTC
.	TRBV19	TRBJ1-1	TRBD1	CATLVGGTANTEAFF	TGTGCCACATTAGTAGGGGGGACAGCGAACACTGAAGCTTTCTTT
.	TRBV7-9	TRBJ2-6	TRBD2	CARGTSGGASGANVLTF	TGTGCCAGGGGAACTAGCGGGGGGGCCTCTGGGGCCAACGTCCTGACTTTC
.	TRBV19	TRBJ1-4	.	CASKSAGRGNEKLFF	TGTGCCAGTAAATCGGCGGGACGGGGTAATGAAAAACTGTTTTTT
.	TRBV27	TRBJ1-1	TRBD1	CASSRQGYDTEAFF	TGTGCCAGCAGTCGACAGGGGTACGACACTGAAGCTTTCTTT
.	TRBV10-3	TRBJ1-1	.	CAIKTHETGNTEAFF	TGTGCCATCAAGACACACGAGACAGGGAACACTGAAGCTTTCTTT
.	TRBV6-5	TRBJ2-3	TRBD1	CASSYLGTGNTDTQYF	TGTGCCAGCAGTTACCTCGGGACAGGGAACACAGATACGCAGTATTTT
.	TRBV28	TRBJ1-6	TRBD1	CACSDVDRDYNSPLHF	TGTGCCTGCAGTGACGTGGACAGGGACTATAATTCACCCCTCCACTTT
.	TRBV12-1	TRBJ1-1	.	CASSLQVHRGTEAFF	TGTGCCAGCAGCCTCCAGGTGCACAGGGGCACTGAAGCTTTCTTT
.	TRBV7-2	TRBJ2-1	TRBD2	CASSTRLRLAGGPHNEQFF	TGTGCCAGCAGCACGCGCCTCCGACTAGCGGGAGGTCCTCACAATGAGCAGTTCTTC
.	TRBV19	TRBJ1-1	TRBD1	CASSIAGTGGGYEAFF	TGTGCCAGTAGTATAGCCGGGACAGGGGGCGGCTATGAAGCTTTCTTT
.	TRBV2	TRBJ2-3	TRBD1	CASSDRTGVTDTQYF	TGTGCCAGCAGTGATAGGACAGGGGTTACAGATACGCAGTATTTT
few	TRBV11-3	TRBJ2-2	TRBD2	CASSLQGGGQNTGELFF	TGTGCCAGCAGCCTCCAGGGCGGGGGGCAGAACACCGGGGAGCTGTTTTTT
.	TRBV6-5	TRBJ1-6	.	CASLLRRDNSPLHF	TGTGCCAGCCTTTTAAGGCGGGATAATTCACCCCTCCACTTT
.	TRBV5-5	TRBJ2-1	.	CASSRLDNEQFF	TGTGCCAGCAGCCGACTGGACAATGAGCAGTTCTTC
.	TRBV13	TRBJ1-2	.	CASSFLQANYGYTF	TGTGCCAGCAGCTTCTTACAGGCCAACTATGGCTACACCTTC
.	TRBV10-2	TRBJ2-7	.	CASSLGLYEQYF	TGCGCCAGCAGCCTTGGACTCTACGAGCAGTACTTC
.	TRBV7-9	TRBJ1-1	.	CASSIQNTEAFF	TGTGCCAGCAGCATACAGAACACTGAAGCTTTCTTT
.	TRBV19	TRBJ2-7	TRBD1	CASSIFGQGARDYEQYF	TGTGCCAGTAGTATATTTGGGCAGGGGGCAAGAGACTACGAGCAGTACTTC
.	TRBV28	TRBJ2-2	.	CASSPVAVTGELFF	TGTGCCAGCAGCCCGGTAGCGGTCACCGGGGAGCTGTTTTTT
.	TRBV10-2	TRBJ2-7	.	CASSDTLRISEQYF	TGCGCCAGCAGTGATACGTTGAGGATCTCTGAGCAGTACTTC
.	TRBV28	TRBJ2-7	.	CASSFSVSYEQYF	TGTGCCAGCAGTTTTTCGGTTTCCTACGAGCAGTACTTC
.	TRBV2	TRBJ2-7	.	CASSGQRTEQYF	TGTGCCAGCAGTGGACAGCGAACCGAGCAGTACTTC
.	TRBV6-5	TRBJ2-1	TRBD1	CASTDDRVGSNEQFF	TGTGCCAGCACCGATGACAGGGTGGGTTCCAATGAGCAGTTCTTC
.	TRBV5-1	TRBJ2-3	TRBD1	CASSLVGTGGNTDTQYF	TGCGCCAGCAGCTTGGTAGGGACAGGGGGCAACACAGATACGCAGTATTTT
.	TRBV5-4	TRBJ2-3	TRBD1	CASSLPGQGASTDTQYF	TGTGCCAGCAGCTTGCCCGGACAGGGAGCTAGCACAGATACGCAGTATTTT
few	TRBV9	TRBJ2-2	.	CASSVGATGELFF	TGTGCCAGCAGCGTAGGGGCCACCGGGGAGCTGTTTTTT
.	TRBV2	TRBJ2-5	.	CASSGQAQGTQYF	TGTGCCAGCAGTGGCCAGGCCCAAGGGACCCAGTACTTC
.	TRBV4-2	TRBJ2-7	TRBD2	CASSHRSGGSYEQYF	TGTGCCAGCAGCCATCGTAGCGGGGGGTCCTACGAGCAGTACTTC
.	TRBV7-9	TRBJ2-7	.	CASSLYTEGEQYF	TGTGCCAGCAGCTTATACACCGAGGGCGAGCAGTACTTC
.	TRBV4-2	TRBJ2-7	TRBD2	CASSPHGGGPYEQYF	TGTGCCAGCAGCCCCCACGGGGGAGGGCCCTACGAGCAGTACTTC
few	TRBV29-1	TRBJ2-5	TRBD1	CSVTGGQETQYF	TGCAGCGTGACAGGGGGCCAAGAGACCCAGTACTTC
.	TRBV5-1	TRBJ2-7	.	CASSYAGLYEQYF	TGCGCCAGCAGCTACGCGGGCCTGTACGAGCAGTACTTC
.	TRBV18	TRBJ2-5	.	CASSPKETQYF	TGTGCCAGCTCACCCAAAGAGACCCAGTACTTC
.	TRBV27	TRBJ1-4	.	CASRSEVANEKLFF	TGTGCCAGCAGATCAGAGGTCGCTAATGAAAAACTGTTTTTT